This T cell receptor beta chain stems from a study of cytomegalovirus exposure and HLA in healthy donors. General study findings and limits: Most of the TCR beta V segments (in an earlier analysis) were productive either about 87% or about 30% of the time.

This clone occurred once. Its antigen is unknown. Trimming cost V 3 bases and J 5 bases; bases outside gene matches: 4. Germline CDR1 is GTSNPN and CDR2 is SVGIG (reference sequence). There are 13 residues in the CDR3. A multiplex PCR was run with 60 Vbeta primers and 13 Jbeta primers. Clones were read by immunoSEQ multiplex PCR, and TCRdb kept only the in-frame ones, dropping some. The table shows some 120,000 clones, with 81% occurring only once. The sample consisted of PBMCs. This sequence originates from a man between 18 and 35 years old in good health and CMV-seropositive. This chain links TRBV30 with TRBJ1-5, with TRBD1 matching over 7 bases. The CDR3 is CAWSRDSYQPQHF. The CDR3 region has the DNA TGTGCCTGGAGCCGGGACAGCTATCAGCCCCAGCATTTT.